This T cell receptor (beta chain) emerged from a study of cytomegalovirus exposure and HLA in healthy donors. Study summary: Membership in the Caucasian-associated ancestry cluster was found for around 81% of 300 to 400 genotyped donors.

A multiplex PCR was run with 60 Vbeta primers and 13 Jbeta primers. Clones were read by immunoSEQ multiplex PCR, and TCRdb kept only the in-frame ones, dropping some. The repertoire includes 200,000 to 250,000 clones, about 85% of them detected once, and around 1.4% sits in the top ten. For this clone: Antigen specificity is unknown.

V trimming: 4 bases; J trimming: 7 bases; junction bases outside the gene matches: 13. The CDR3 is made up of 16 amino acids. Germline CDR1 MNHNY, CDR2 SVGAGI (reference sequence). General study results and limits: There were under 200 TCR beta chains listed as cytomegalovirus-associated.

The sequence was obtained from a human donor in good health. This rearrangement joins TRBV6-6 to TRBJ2-7; TRBD1 aligns across 10 bases. Sequences were obtained from PBMCs. The CDR3 coding sequence is TGTGCCAGCAGTTTGGGACAGGGGTGGGGGGGGAAGGAGCAGTACTTC. Its translation: CASSLGQGWGGKEQYF.